This TCR beta chain was captured by sequencing in a study of human T cells and chemical hapten exposure (dated by TCRdb to about 2021). Broadly, across the study: For sensitization, 2% DPC in acetone was applied to a roughly 2 cm by roughly 2 cm area of upper inner arm skin. Patients additionally received weekly therapeutic DPC doses to the scalp throughout the roughly 25-week study period. Patch testing on the upper back used Finn chambers containing 0.01% DPC, with scoring done after 6 days according to International Contact Dermatitis Research Group standards. The mostly female patient cohort included alopecia areata with under or over 50% scalp involvement, alopecia totalis and alopecia universalis. Libraries were pooled for sequencing, and per-sample TCR yields varied mainly because of small differences in library volumes within the pool. This study followed changes in the peripheral blood TCR repertoire in vivo during primary and secondary sensitization of alopecia patients to the hapten diphenylcyclopropenone (DPC). Patient blood was sampled pre-sensitization (week 0) and at 2, 6 and about 24 weeks after DPC sensitization. For TCR sequencing, blood came from 25 to 35 alopecia patients at anywhere from one to four time points (pre-sensitization, 2, 6 and 24 weeks). Each blood RNA sample was used to sequence both TCR alpha and TCR beta chains.

This clonotype was recorded a few times. Its antigen remains unidentified. The record has no base qualities; no much larger clone is one base away. The library was made by RACE. Sequencing was carried out with a NextSeq 500. During library preparation, unique molecular identifiers were attached to individual cDNA molecules so that TCRs could be counted quantitatively and reproducibly. From the authors' description of their analysis: Samples had a median of roughly 99,000 TCRs, with a range from about 23,224 to 750,000. V, J and CDR3 annotation of the TCR reads was performed with the Decombinator software suite. For the PS versus PT1 abundance plots, all samples were subsampled to the same number of TCRs (28,000). TCRs were defined as expanded if absent before sensitization and observed at least eight times at the 2-week time point. The public reads were quality trimmed at Q25 with fastp and then assembled into clones with MiXCR by TCRdb, keeping productive beta chains. All rows with the same CDR3 protein become a single entry with the most common DNA and genes. The V and J calls reflect TCRdb's pipeline rather than the authors' work. Across this sample there are approximately 52,000 distinct CDR3 sequences, with 9.5% to 12% seen only once. The ten top clones hold about 1.8% of the sample.

The time point label corresponds to: patch test 1, 2 weeks after DPC sensitization. The treatment or condition label, as the study defines it: therapeutic diphenylcyclopropenone sensitization with weekly scalp DPC. Total RNA was isolated from unfractionated whole blood collected in Tempus Blood RNA tubes. At every patch-test visit, the blood draw took place before the patch test was put on. Patients were eligible if aged 18 to 70, diagnosed with alopecia and judged suitable for DPC therapy, and pregnant patients were excluded. What the authors observed across the whole study: After repeated subsampling, changes were observed in the strength of the expansion versus patch-test correlation and in the threshold at which the correlation became significant. The number of TCRs above 1 in 1000 frequency did not change with DPC sensitization; there was no evidence of global repertoire structure alterations. The number of PT1 expanded TCRs positively correlated with patch test score, significant at thresholds 8, 16 and 32 but not 4. Compared with pre-sensitization or healthy control sets, expanded TCRs formed significantly more large CDR3 similarity clusters, which is consistent with antigen-driven responses. Because all patients had alopecia, a presumed autoimmune disease, the immune response of the patients might differ from that of healthy individuals.

This receptor was identified in a woman aged 35 to 49 with alopecia areata. Some clones in this sample may be carry-over from other donors' samples. Sequenced material: whole blood, taken in connection with sensitization to the hapten diphenylcyclopropenone (DPC).

The base sequence is TGTGCCAGCAGCCAGTTAGCGGGATCGACCCTCGGCAGGGATACGCAGTATTTT. It translates to CASSQLAGSTLGRDTQYF. This chain is built from TRBV3-1 and TRBJ2-3, with 8 junctional bases fitting TRBD2. As encoded in the germline V gene (reference sequence), CDR1 is LGHDT while CDR2 is YNNKEL. CDR3 length: 18 amino acids, cysteine to phenylalanine. Of all the DNA, just the CDR3 is kept, 54 bases in frame from base 1. Compared with germline, V lacks 3 bases and J lacks 6 bases; bases without a gene match: 17.